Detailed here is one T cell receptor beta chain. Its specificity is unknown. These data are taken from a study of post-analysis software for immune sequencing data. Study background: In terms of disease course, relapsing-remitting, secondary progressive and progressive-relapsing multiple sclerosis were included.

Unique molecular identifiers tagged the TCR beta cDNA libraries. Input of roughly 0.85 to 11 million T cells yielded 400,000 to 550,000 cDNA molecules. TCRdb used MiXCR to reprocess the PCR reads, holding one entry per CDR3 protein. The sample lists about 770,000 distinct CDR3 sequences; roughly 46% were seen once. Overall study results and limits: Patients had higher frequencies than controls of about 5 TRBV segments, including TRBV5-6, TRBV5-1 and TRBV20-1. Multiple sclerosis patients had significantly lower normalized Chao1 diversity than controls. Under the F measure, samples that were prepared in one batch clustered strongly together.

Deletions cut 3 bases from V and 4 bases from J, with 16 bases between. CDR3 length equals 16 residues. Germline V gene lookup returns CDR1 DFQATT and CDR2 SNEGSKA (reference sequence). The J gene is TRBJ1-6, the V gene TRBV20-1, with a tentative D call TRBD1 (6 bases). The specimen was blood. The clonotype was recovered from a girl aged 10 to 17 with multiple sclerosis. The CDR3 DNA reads TGCAGTGCTAGGACCAGGGGAGGCCAGTATAATTCACCCCTCCACTTT. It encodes CSARTRGGQYNSPLHF.